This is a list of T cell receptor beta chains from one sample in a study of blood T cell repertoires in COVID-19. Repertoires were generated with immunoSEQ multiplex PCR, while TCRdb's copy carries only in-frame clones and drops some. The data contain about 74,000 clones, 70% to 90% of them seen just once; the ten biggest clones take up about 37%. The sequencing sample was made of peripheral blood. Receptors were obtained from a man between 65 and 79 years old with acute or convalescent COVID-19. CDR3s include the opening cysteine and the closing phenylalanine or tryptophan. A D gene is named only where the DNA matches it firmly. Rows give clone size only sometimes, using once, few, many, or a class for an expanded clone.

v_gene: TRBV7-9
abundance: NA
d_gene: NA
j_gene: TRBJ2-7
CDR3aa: CASSSIQGGEQYF
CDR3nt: TGTGCCAGCAGCTCGATTCAGGGAGGCGAGCAGTACTTC

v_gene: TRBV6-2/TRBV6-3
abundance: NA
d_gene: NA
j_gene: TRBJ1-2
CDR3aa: CASSYSEGWTLYGYTF
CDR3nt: TGTGCCAGCAGTTACTCGGAGGGTTGGACTCTCTATGGCTACACCTTC

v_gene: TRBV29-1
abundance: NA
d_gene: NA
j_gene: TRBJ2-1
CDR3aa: CSARQSSSYNEQFF
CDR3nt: TGCAGCGCCCGACAGTCCAGCTCCTACAATGAGCAGTTCTTC

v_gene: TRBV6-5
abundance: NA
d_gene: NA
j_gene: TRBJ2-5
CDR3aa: CASKGGGLGEETQYF
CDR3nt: TGTGCCAGCAAAGGGGGAGGGTTAGGGGAAGAGACCCAGTACTTC

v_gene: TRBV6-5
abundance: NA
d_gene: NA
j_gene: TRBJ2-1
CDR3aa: CASRHTVSNEQFF
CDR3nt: TGTGCCAGCAGACATACAGTTAGCAATGAGCAGTTCTTC

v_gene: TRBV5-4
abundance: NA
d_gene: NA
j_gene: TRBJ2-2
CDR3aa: CASSLTGWVGELFF
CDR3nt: TGTGCCAGCAGCTTGACGGGATGGGTCGGGGAGCTGTTTTTT

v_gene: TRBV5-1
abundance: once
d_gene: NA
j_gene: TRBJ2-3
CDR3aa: CASSLDTGKADTQYF
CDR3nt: TGCGCCAGCAGCTTGGACACAGGGAAGGCAGATACGCAGTATTTT

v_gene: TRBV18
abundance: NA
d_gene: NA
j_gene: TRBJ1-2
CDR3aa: CASSQGDTGGNYGYTF
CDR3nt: TGTGCCAGCTCACAAGGAGACACCGGAGGTAACTATGGCTACACCTTC

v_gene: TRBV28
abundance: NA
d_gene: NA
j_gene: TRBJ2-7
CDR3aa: CASSDQRGRASEQYF
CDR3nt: TGTGCCAGCAGTGACCAAAGGGGGAGGGCTTCCGAGCAGTACTTC

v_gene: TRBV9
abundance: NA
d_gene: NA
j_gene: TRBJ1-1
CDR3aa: CASSVGAGMNTEAFF
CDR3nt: TGTGCCAGCAGCGTAGGGGCGGGGATGAACACTGAAGCTTTCTTT

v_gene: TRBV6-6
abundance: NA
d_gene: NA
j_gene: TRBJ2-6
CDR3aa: CASSKTRTMAGGSGANVLTF
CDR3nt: TGTGCCAGCAGCAAAACGAGGACCATGGCAGGGGGGTCTGGGGCCAACGTCCTGACTTTC

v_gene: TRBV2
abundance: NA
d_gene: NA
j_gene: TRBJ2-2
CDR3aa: CASSGDTSNTGELFF
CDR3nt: TGTGCCAGCAGCGGGGACACTTCGAACACCGGGGAGCTGTTTTTT